These 11 T cell receptor beta chains came from one sample sequenced in a study of control samples from healthy donors and cancer patients. Sequencing used immunoSEQ multiplex PCR; TCRdb keeps in-frame clones, though not all of them. The table includes about 85,000 clones, roughly 91% detected once. Sequenced material: blood. These receptors all come from a man between 50 and 59 years old in good health.

The chain links TRBV24-1 to TRBJ2-2; no reliable D call. CDR3 length: 14 residues. In germline, CDR1 is KGHDR, CDR2 SFDVKD. V lost 4 bases, J lost 3 bases, and 8 bases lay in between. In DNA form, the CDR3 reads TGTGCCACCAGTGACAACCCGTACACCGGGGAGCTGTTTTTT. Amino acids: CATSDNPYTGELFF.

This clone occurred once. The J gene is TRBJ2-7, the V gene TRBV12-3 or TRBV12-4; tentative D call: TRBD1 (5 bases). CDR3 length: 13 amino acids. Trimming took 5 bases from V and 10 from J, leaving 18 bases between them. CDR3 DNA: TGTGCCAGCAGTATAACCATGGGGCGCGAACAGTACTTC. Translation: CASSITMGREQYF.

The chain couples TRBV15 to TRBJ2-5, with TRBD1 matching 9 bases. The CDR3 is 14 residues long. The germline V gene has CDR1 LNHNV and CDR2 YYDKDF (reference sequence). V gave up 4 bases and J gave up 1 base; unmatched junction bases: 1. Written as DNA, the CDR3 is TGTGCCACCAGCAAGACAGGGGGCCAAGAGACCCAGTACTTC. Its protein is CATSKTGGQETQYF.

The chain couples TRBV11-2 to TRBJ2-2; D remains ambiguous. Trimming left V 3 bases short and J 5 bases short, with 13 bases between. Per germline, CDR1 SGHAT and CDR2 FQNNGV. This CDR3 is 15 amino acids long. This chain's CDR3 is CASSFSQAGTGELFF. The DNA for the CDR3 is TGTGCCAGCAGCTTTTCGCAGGCCGGGACCGGGGAGCTGTTTTTT.

The chain is built from TRBV27 and TRBJ2-7; no clear D. The V end was cut by 6 bases, the J end by 2 bases, with 11 bases between. The CDR3 extends over 13 amino acids. Germline V gene sequence: CDR1 MNHEY, CDR2 SMNVEV (reference sequence). The DNA for the CDR3 is TGTGCCAGCAGAATGGAGCCCGCCTACGAGCAGTACTTC. Its protein product is CASRMEPAYEQYF.

The chain combines TRBV5-4 with TRBJ2-5; 16 nucleotides agree with TRBD2. CDR1 and CDR2 from the germline V gene are SGHNT and YYREEE (reference sequence). CDR3 size: 18 residues. Trimming at V came to 4 bases and at J to 5 bases, leaving 11 bases not matched to a gene. CDR3 protein: CASSGGLAGGPVLETQYF. The CDR3 bases are TGTGCCAGCAGCGGGGGACTAGCGGGGGGGCCCGTCTTGGAGACCCAGTACTTC. The variable domain in full, completed from reference TRBV5-4 and TRBJ2-5, reads ETGVTQSPTHLIKTRGQQVTLRCSSQSGHNTVSWYQQALGQGPQFIFQYYREEENGRGNFPPRFSGLQFPNYSSELNVNALELDDSALYLCASSGGLAGGPVLETQYFGPGTRLLVL.

The rearrangement joins TRBV3-1 (or the pseudogene TRBV3-2) to TRBJ2-7; D remains ambiguous. Germline V CDR1 and CDR2: LGHDT, YNNKEL (reference sequence). The ends were cut back, 0 bases at V and 12 bases at J, with 18 bases in the middle. The CDR3 length is 14 residues. CDR3 region: CASSQEILGLPLYF. CDR3 sequence (DNA): TGTGCCAGCAGCCAAGAAATCCTGGGATTACCGTTGTACTTC.

CDR3 amino acids: CASRPPTGVLNQPQHF. The CDR3, as DNA: TGTGCCAGTAGACCTCCGACAGGGGTGTTAAATCAGCCCCAGCATTTT. The chain recombines TRBV19 with TRBJ1-5, with 8 nucleotides matching TRBD1. Germline CDR1 and CDR2: LNHDA and SQIVND (reference sequence). After removal of 6 bases from V and 4 bases from J, the junction contained 11 bases not matched to a gene. This CDR3 region has 16 residues.

The J gene is TRBJ2-1, the V gene TRBV6-1; 9 bases map to TRBD1. The CDR3 consists of 15 residues. V trimming: 2 bases; J trimming: 9 bases; junction bases outside the gene matches: 8. CDR1 is MNHNS, CDR2 SASEGT, per germline. The CDR3 protein is CASSERGQGRGEQFF. The CDR3 nucleotides are TGTGCCAGCAGTGAACGGGGACAGGGACGGGGTGAGCAGTTCTTC.

The chain has TRBV15 and TRBJ2-7, with D perhaps TRBD2 (6 bases). The length of the CDR3 is 13 residues. The germline V and J ends were trimmed by 3 bases and 3 bases, with 9 bases remaining between them. Germline V gene lookup returns CDR1 LNHNV and CDR2 YYDKDF (reference sequence). The CDR3 reads CATSREGLYEQYF. CDR3 sequence (DNA): TGTGCCACCAGCAGGGAGGGGCTCTACGAGCAGTACTTC.

This chain uses TRBV3-1 (or the pseudogene TRBV3-2) with TRBJ2-7, with 10 nucleotides matching TRBD1. The V gene's germline CDR1 is LGHDT and CDR2 YNNKEL (reference sequence). This CDR3 contains 15 residues. The V gene end was trimmed by 4 bases and the J gene end by 2 bases; junction bases not matched to a gene: 5. CDR3 loop: CASSPGTGATYEQYF. DNA of the CDR3: TGTGCCAGCAGCCCGGGGACAGGGGCGACCTACGAGCAGTACTTC.